This T cell receptor (beta chain) appears in the sequencing data of a study of T cell responses to AZD1222 COVID-19 vaccine. Study conclusions and caveats: Just 5 to 7 AZD1222 recipients were seropositive at baseline. Spike-specific TCR repertoires showed rising breadth and depth after two AZD1222 doses.

About this clone itself: Its matching antigen is unknown.

Germline V gene sequence: CDR1 SGHRS, CDR2 YFSETQ. The CDR3 has 13 amino acids. Trimming shortened V by 3 bases and J by 1 base, and 7 bases separated the two germline ends. TCRdb's table, derived via immunoSEQ multiplex PCR, lists solely in-frame clones and lacks some. Of 90,000 to 130,000 clones in the sample, about 86% were seen once. The sequencing here drew on peripheral blood, taken on day 0 of AZD1222 vaccination. The chain is built from TRBV5-1 and TRBJ2-5; a weak D match, TRBD2 (6 bases). The sequence derives from an adult in good health. The CDR3 region has the DNA TGCGCCAGCAGCTCGGGACTCCAAGAGACCCAGTACTTC. Protein sequence: CASSSGLQETQYF.